This T cell receptor (beta chain) was identified in a study of blood T cell repertoires in COVID-19. Study summary: Sources were T cells, B-cell-depleted T cells, or PBMCs; the material itself was cDNA or gDNA.

Trimming took 6 bases from V and 0 from J, leaving 6 bases between them. The CDR3 consists of 13 residues. Symptom resolution, clearance, or two negative PCRs marked the recovered donors of Cohort 3. Authors' processing steps: Reference gene primer amplification in the assay estimated nucleated cell counts. The method was immunoSEQ multiplex PCR; TCRdb's version includes in-frame clones alone and lacks a portion of them. D and trimming were read from the DNA, whereas the V and J calls and clone size are those reported in that table. The table includes 250,000 to 350,000 clones, approximately 84% detected once.

The sample consisted of PBMCs or T cells enriched from blood (not recorded which). The gene calls are TRBV12-3 or TRBV12-4 and TRBJ1-3; D remains ambiguous. The TCR comes from a woman aged 18 to 35 who had recovered from COVID-19. The CDR3 spells CASRLSSGNTIYF. The CDR3 bases are TGTGCCAGCAGACTAAGCTCTGGAAACACCATATATTTT.